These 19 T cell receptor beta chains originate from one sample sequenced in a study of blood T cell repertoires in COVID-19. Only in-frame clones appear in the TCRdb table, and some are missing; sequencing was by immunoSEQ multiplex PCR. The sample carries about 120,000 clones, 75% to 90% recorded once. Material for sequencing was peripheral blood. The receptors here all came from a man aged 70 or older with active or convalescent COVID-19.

CDR3 in DNA: TGTGCCAGCAGCTTAGACTCGGCGAACACCGGGGAGCTGTTTTTT. Translation: CASSLDSANTGELFF. V is TRBV11-2 and J is TRBJ2-2; D ambiguous. The germline CDR1 and CDR2 sequences are SGHAT and FQNNGV. This CDR3 has 15 residues. V lost 0 bases and J 0 bases, leaving 5 bases between the germline ends.

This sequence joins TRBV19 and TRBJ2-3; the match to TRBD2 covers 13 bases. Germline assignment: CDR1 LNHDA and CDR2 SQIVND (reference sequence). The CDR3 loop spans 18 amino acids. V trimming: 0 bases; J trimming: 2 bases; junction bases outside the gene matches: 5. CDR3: CASSIEGLAGRDTDTQYF. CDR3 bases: TGTGCCAGTAGTATAGAGGGACTAGCGGGGCGGGACACAGATACGCAGTATTTT.

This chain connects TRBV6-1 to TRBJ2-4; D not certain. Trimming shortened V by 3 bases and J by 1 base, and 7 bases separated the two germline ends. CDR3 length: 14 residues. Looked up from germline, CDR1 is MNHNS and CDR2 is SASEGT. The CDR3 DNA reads TGTGCCAGCAGTGAGGAGCTGGCCAAAAACATTCAGTACTTC. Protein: CASSEELAKNIQYF.

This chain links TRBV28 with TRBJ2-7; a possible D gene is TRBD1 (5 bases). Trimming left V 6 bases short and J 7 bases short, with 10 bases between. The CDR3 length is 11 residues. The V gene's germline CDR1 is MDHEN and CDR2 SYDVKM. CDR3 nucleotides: TGTGCCAGCAGCAGGGCTGGGGAGCAGTACTTC. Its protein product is CASSRAGEQYF.

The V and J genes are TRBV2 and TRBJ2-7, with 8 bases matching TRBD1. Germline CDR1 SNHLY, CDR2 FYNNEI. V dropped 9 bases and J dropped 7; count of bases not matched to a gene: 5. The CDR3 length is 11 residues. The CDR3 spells CARKTGGEQYF. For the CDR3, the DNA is TGTGCCAGGAAAACAGGGGGAGAGCAGTACTTC.

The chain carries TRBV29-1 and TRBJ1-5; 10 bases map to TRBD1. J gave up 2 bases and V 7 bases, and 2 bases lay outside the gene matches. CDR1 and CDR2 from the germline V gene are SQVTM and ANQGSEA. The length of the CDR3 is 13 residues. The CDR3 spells CSAGQGGNQPQHF. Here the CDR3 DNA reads TGCAGCGCCGGACAGGGGGGCAATCAGCCCCAGCATTTT.

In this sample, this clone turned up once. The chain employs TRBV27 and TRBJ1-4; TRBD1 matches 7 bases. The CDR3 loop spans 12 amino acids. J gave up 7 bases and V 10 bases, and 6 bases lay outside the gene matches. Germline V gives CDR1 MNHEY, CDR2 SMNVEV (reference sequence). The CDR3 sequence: CAKTGYGEKLFF. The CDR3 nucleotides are TGTGCCAAGACAGGGTACGGTGAAAAACTGTTTTTT.

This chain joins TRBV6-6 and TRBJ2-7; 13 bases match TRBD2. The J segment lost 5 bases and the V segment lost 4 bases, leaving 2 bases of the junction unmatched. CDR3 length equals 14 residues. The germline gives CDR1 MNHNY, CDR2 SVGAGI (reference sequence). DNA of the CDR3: TGTGCCAGCAGTTGGGGACTAGCGGGAAACGAGCAGTACTTC. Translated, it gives CASSWGLAGNEQYF.

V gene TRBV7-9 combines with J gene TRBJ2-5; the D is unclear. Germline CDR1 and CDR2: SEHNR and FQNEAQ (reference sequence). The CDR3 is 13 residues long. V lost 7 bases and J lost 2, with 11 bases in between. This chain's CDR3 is CASTSRQQETQYF. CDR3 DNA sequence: TGTGCCAGCACCTCGCGGCAACAAGAGACCCAGTACTTC.

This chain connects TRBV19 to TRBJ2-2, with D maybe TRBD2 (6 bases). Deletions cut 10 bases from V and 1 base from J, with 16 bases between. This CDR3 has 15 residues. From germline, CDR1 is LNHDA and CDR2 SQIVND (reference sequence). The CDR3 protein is CATLGQRVNTGELFF. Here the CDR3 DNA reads TGTGCCACCCTCGGCCAGCGGGTGAACACCGGGGAGCTGTTTTTT.

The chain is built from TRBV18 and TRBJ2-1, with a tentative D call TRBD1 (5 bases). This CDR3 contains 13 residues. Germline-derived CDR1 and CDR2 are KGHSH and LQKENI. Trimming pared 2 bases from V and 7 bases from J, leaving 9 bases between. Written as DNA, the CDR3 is TGTGCCAGCTCACCAGGGGCGTGGAATGAGCAGTTCTTC. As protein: CASSPGAWNEQFF. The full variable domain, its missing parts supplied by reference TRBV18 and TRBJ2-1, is NAGVMQNPRHLVRRRGQEARLRCSPMKGHSHVYWYRQLPEEGLKFMVYLQKENIIDESGMPKERFSAEFPKEGPSILRIQQVVRGDSAAYFCASSPGAWNEQFFGPGTRLTVL.

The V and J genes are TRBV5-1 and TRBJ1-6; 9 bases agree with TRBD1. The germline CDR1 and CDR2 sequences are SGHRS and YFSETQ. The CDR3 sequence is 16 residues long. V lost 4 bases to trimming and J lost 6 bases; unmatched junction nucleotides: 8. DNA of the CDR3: TGCGCCAGCAGCCCACCCGGGGACAGGGCTAATTCACCCCTCCACTTT. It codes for CASSPPGDRANSPLHF.

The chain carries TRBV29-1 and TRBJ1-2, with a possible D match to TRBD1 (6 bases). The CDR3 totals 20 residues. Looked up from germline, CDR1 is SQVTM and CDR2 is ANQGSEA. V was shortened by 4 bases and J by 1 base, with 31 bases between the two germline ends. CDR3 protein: CSVGMWAGELAADLNYGYTF. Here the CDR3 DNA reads TGCAGCGTTGGAATGTGGGCAGGGGAACTCGCCGCGGATCTTAACTATGGCTACACCTTC.

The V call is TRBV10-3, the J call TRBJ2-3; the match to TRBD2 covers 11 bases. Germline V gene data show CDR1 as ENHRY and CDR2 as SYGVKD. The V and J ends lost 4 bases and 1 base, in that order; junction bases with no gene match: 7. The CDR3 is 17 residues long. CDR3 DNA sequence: TGTGCCATCAGTGCATCCGGGACTAGCGGTGGCACAGATACGCAGTATTTT. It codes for CAISASGTSGGTDTQYF.

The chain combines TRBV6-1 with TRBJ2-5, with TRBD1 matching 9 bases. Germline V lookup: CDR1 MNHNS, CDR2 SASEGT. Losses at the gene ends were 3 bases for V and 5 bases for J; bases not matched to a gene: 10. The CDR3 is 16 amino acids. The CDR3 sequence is CASSDRGRTGAETQYF. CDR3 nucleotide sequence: TGTGCCAGCAGTGACCGCGGTAGGACAGGGGCCGAGACCCAGTACTTC.

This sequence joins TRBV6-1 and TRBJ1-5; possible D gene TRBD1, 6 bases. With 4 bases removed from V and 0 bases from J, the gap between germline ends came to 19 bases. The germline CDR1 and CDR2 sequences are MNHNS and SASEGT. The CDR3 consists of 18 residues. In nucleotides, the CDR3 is TGTGCCAGCAGTGCCAGAACAGGGAGCCCCGCTAGCAATCAGCCCCAGCATTTT. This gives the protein CASSARTGSPASNQPQHF.

The CDR3 DNA reads TGTGCCAGCTCACCACCTGGGACAGGGAACACCGGGGAGCTGTTTTTT. Protein sequence: CASSPPGTGNTGELFF. The V gene is TRBV18, the J gene TRBJ2-2, with 8 bases identical to TRBD1. CDR1 and CDR2 (germline): KGHSH, LQKENI. CDR3 length: 16 residues. V shed 0 bases, J shed 1 base, and the junction held 1 base outside the gene matches.

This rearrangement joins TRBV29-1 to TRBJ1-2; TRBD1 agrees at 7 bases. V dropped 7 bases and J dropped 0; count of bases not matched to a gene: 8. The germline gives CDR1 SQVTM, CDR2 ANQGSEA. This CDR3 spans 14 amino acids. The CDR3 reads CSAPKGGANYGYTF. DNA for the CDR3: TGCAGCGCCCCTAAAGGGGGCGCTAACTATGGCTACACCTTC.

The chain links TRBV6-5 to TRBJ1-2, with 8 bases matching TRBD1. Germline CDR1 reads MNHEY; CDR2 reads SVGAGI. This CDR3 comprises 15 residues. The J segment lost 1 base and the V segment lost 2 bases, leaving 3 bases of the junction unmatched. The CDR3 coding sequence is TGTGCCAGCAGTTACCGGACAGGGAGTAACTATGGCTACACCTTC. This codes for CASSYRTGSNYGYTF.